Presented here are 15 T cell receptor beta chains from one specimen sequenced in a study of T-cell memory formation after mild COVID-19 (dated by TCRdb to about 2021). The library came from 5' RACE. The sequencer was an Illumina NovaSeq 6000. The raw public data were reprocessed by TCRdb itself: fastp quality trimming at Q25, MiXCR clonotype calling, in-frame beta chains only. Rows merge per CDR3 protein into single entries with the most common DNA and genes. The sample table shows about 210,000 distinct CDR3 sequences, and roughly 27% are seen once. The leading ten clones occupy 9.5% to 12% of the sample. The specimen was PBMCs or a T cell subset sorted from them (not recorded which). These receptors were collected from an adult woman who had mild COVID-19 (a few samples of this study predate the infection). The sample titles of this study are shuffled in the database, so cell type and time point are left out; the donor was told from shared clones.

This clonotype appeared many times. V and J are TRBV6-6 and TRBJ2-1, with D possibly matching TRBD2 (5 bases). CDR1 is MNHNY and CDR2 is SVGAGI in the germline V gene (reference sequence). This CDR3 spans 15 amino acids. Trimming left V 3 bases short and J 0 bases short, with 9 bases between. The CDR3, as DNA: TGTGCCAGCAGTTATTCGGGGAGCTCCTACAATGAGCAGTTCTTC. Protein product: CASSYSGSSYNEQFF.

There are a few counts of this clonotype. The V and J genes are TRBV5-6 and TRBJ2-7; D tentatively reads TRBD1 or TRBD2 (5 bases each). Trimming shortened V by 4 bases and J by 12 bases, and 14 bases separated the two germline ends. Germline CDR1 and CDR2: SGHDT and YYEEEE. CDR3 length: 11 amino acids. The chain's CDR3 is CASSMGPSVYF. CDR3 nucleotide sequence: TGTGCCAGCAGCATGGGACCGTCGGTGTACTTC.

The chain employs TRBV29-1 and TRBJ2-1, with 8 nucleotides matching TRBD1. V was clipped by 7 bases and J by 0 bases; unmatched bases: 2. This CDR3 region has 13 residues. Germline lookup yields CDR1 SQVTM and CDR2 ANQGSEA. CDR3 amino acids: CSGGQGSYNEQFF. The CDR3, as DNA: TGCAGCGGTGGACAGGGCTCCTACAATGAGCAGTTCTTC.

This clonotype was detected only a few times. The gene calls are TRBV14 and TRBJ2-1; D perhaps matches TRBD2 (5 bases). Germline CDR1 SGHDN, CDR2 FVKESK. V gave up 4 bases and J gave up 3 bases, with 13 bases separating them. This CDR3 has 15 amino acids. This chain's CDR3 is CASSPLDRDYNEQFF. The CDR3 DNA sequence: TGTGCCAGCAGCCCTCTCGACCGGGACTACAATGAGCAGTTCTTC.

This clonotype came up many times. The chain recombines TRBV7-2 with TRBJ2-3; tentative D call: TRBD2 (7 bases). CDR1 is SGHTA and CDR2 is FQGNSA in the germline V gene. V lost 4 bases and J 3 bases, leaving 11 bases between the germline ends. The CDR3 has 14 residues. The CDR3, as DNA: TGTGCCAGCAGCTCGGGGGGCAGGACAGATACGCAGTATTTT. Protein: CASSSGGRTDTQYF.

The V call is TRBV12-3 or TRBV12-4, the J call TRBJ2-5; D perhaps matches TRBD1 (5 bases). The CDR3 extends over 14 amino acids. Trimming removed 3 bases from V and 2 bases from J, with 10 bases in between. DNA of the CDR3: TGTGCCAGCAGTTTTCAGCCAGGGCAAGAGACCCAGTACTTC. This codes for CASSFQPGQETQYF.

This clonotype was recorded many times. This chain links TRBV7-2 with TRBJ1-2; D not resolved. The length of the CDR3 is 15 residues. The germline V gene has CDR1 SGHTA and CDR2 FQGNSA. Trimming pared 1 base from V and 0 bases from J, leaving 9 bases between. CDR3: CASSLGHQANYGYTF. CDR3 nucleotides: TGTGCCAGCAGCTTAGGACACCAAGCTAACTATGGCTACACCTTC.

This clonotype was counted ten times or more. V and J are TRBV25-1 and TRBJ1-4; 10 bases agree with TRBD1. This CDR3 has 17 amino acids. J was trimmed by 5 bases and V by 1 base; bases with no gene match: 7. Germline loops: CDR1 MGHDK, CDR2 SYGVNS. CDR3 nucleotides: TGTGCCAGCAGTGAATCAGTTTCGGGACAGGGGAATGAAAAACTGTTTTTT. Encoded protein: CASSESVSGQGNEKLFF.

The chain uses TRBV4-3 and TRBJ2-1; the match to TRBD2 covers 9 bases. The CDR3 extends over 21 amino acids. The trim removed 1 base at V and 0 bases at J, leaving 16 bases unmatched. Germline V gene data show CDR1 as LGHNA and CDR2 as YSLEER. The DNA for the CDR3 is TGCGCCAGCAGCCAAGGCAGGTTGGGACTAGCCGCGGGGGGCTCCTACAATGAGCAGTTCTTC. Translated: CASSQGRLGLAAGGSYNEQFF.

This clonotype came up once. This chain connects TRBV6-5 to TRBJ2-2; D is uncertain. The CDR3 runs 13 residues. The V and J ends lost 7 bases and 6 bases respectively, with 12 bases between them. CDR1 is MNHEY and CDR2 is SVGAGI in the germline V gene. Here the CDR3 DNA reads TGTGCCAGCAATCCCAGGAGATCCGGGGAGCTGTTTTTT. This codes for CASNPRRSGELFF.

The genes are TRBV6-2 or TRBV6-3 and TRBJ2-2; TRBD1 agrees at 9 bases. Trimming at V came to 4 bases and at J to 0 bases, leaving 6 bases not matched to a gene. The CDR3 has 17 amino acids. Looked up from germline, CDR1 is MNHEY and CDR2 is SVGEGT. The CDR3 DNA reads TGTGCCAGCAGTTTGGGGGGGGACAGGGCGAACACCGGGGAGCTGTTTTTT. This encodes CASSLGGDRANTGELFF.

The rearrangement joins TRBV3-1 to TRBJ1-2; D gene uncertain. This CDR3 spans 12 amino acids. The germline V gene has CDR1 LGHDT and CDR2 YNNKEL (reference sequence). V was cut by 3 bases and J by 8 bases, with 10 bases left in between. This chain's CDR3 is CASSQRDYGYTF. The CDR3, as DNA: TGTGCCAGCAGCCAGCGGGATTACGGCTACACCTTC. The whole variable domain, filled in from reference TRBV3-1 and TRBJ1-2, reads DTAVSQTPKYLVTQMGNDKSIKCEQNLGHDTMYWYKQDSKKFLKIMFSYNNKELIINETVPNRFSPKSPDKAHLNLHINSLELGDSAVYFCASSQRDYGYTFGSGTRLTVV.

The sample holds a few counts of this clonotype. V and J are TRBV27 and TRBJ2-5, with D uncertain. Deletions cut 3 bases from V and 5 bases from J, with 4 bases between. Looked up from germline, CDR1 is MNHEY and CDR2 is SMNVEV (reference sequence). CDR3 length: 11 residues. CDR3 DNA sequence: TGTGCCAGCAGTTTCCATGAGACCCAGTACTTC. Translating gives CASSFHETQYF.

This chain connects TRBV7-3 to TRBJ2-3, with 11 positions matching TRBD2. The germline gives CDR1 SGHTA, CDR2 FQGTGA. V trimming: 1 base; J trimming: 2 bases; junction bases outside the gene matches: 8. The CDR3 totals 18 residues. The CDR3, as DNA: TGTGCCAGCAGCTTAAGGGCCCTAGCGGGGGGCTACACAGATACGCAGTATTTT. Translation gives CASSLRALAGGYTDTQYF. The variable domain in full, with the rest retrieved from reference TRBV7-3 and TRBJ2-3, is GAGVSQTPSNKVTEKGKYVELRCDPISGHTALYWYRQSLGQGPEFLIYFQGTGAADDSGLPNDRFFAVRPEGSVSTLKIQRTERGDSAVYLCASSLRALAGGYTDTQYFGPGTRLTVL.

This chain links TRBV7-9 with TRBJ2-7, with D maybe TRBD1 (6 bases). The CDR3 runs to 14 residues. Germline V gene data show CDR1 as SEHNR and CDR2 as FQNEAQ (reference sequence). The V gene lost 5 bases and the J gene lost 5 bases, with 16 bases spanning the gap. The CDR3 DNA is TGTGCCAGCAGCCCCGCGCCACAGGGTGACGAGCAGTACTTC. Translating it yields CASSPAPQGDEQYF.